This TCR beta chain came from a study of T cell responses to AZD1222 COVID-19 vaccine. The study's findings and limits: A rise in Spike-specific TCR breadth and depth followed two AZD1222 doses. Across spike, vaccine-associated CD4 TCRs were found, dominant at 160-218 and 743-854.

On this clone: Its cognate antigen is unknown.

Only in-frame clones appear in the TCRdb table, and some are missing; sequencing was by immunoSEQ multiplex PCR. The repertoire has 100,000 or so clones, about 86% of them found once; the top ten carry around 1.5%. The V gene's germline CDR1 is MNHEY and CDR2 SVGAGI. Trimming took 6 bases from V and 1 from J, leaving 12 bases between them. The CDR3 is made up of 14 amino acids. Sample: peripheral blood, taken on day 0 of AZD1222 vaccination. V and J are TRBV6-5 and TRBJ1-1; D remains ambiguous. The clonotype was recovered from an adult in good health. CDR3 sequence: CASRKDGWNTEAFF. The DNA for the CDR3 is TGTGCCAGCAGGAAGGACGGATGGAACACTGAAGCTTTCTTT.